This passage covers 31 T cell receptor beta chains from one sample sequenced in a study of blood T cell repertoires in COVID-19. TCRdb keeps only in-frame clones here, not all; method: immunoSEQ multiplex PCR. The repertoire has over 150,000 clones, roughly 82% of them found once; the top ten carry about 11%. Source material: PBMCs or T cells enriched from blood (not recorded which). Source of these receptors: a man aged 40-55 years who had recovered from COVID-19.

The chain employs TRBV5-1 and TRBJ2-3, with 8 bases matching TRBD2. Germline CDR1 and CDR2: SGHRS and YFSETQ. This CDR3 is 17 amino acids long. The V segment lost 0 bases and the J segment 6 bases; nucleotides outside the gene matches: 12. This CDR3 is CASSLAPGGPSLDTQYF. CDR3 nucleotide sequence: TGCGCCAGCAGCTTGGCCCCGGGAGGGCCCTCCCTGGATACGCAGTATTTT.

The chain recombines TRBV19 with TRBJ2-4; D is ambiguous. Germline CDR1 and CDR2: LNHDA and SQIVND (reference sequence). Trimming removed 2 bases from V and 8 bases from J, with 10 bases in between. The CDR3 covers 13 residues. CDR3: CASSILVGDIQYF. CDR3 nucleotides: TGTGCCAGTAGTATATTGGTGGGCGACATTCAGTACTTC.

This sequence joins TRBV5-1 and TRBJ1-5; 7 nucleotides align to TRBD1. CDR1 and CDR2 from the germline V gene are SGHRS and YFSETQ. The CDR3 is made up of 16 amino acids. The ends lost 0 bases at V and 6 bases at J; junction bases unmatched: 9. This CDR3 reads CASSLGLQGSSQPQHF. DNA of the CDR3: TGCGCCAGCAGCTTGGGGTTACAGGGGAGTAGTCAGCCCCAGCATTTT.

The chain carries TRBV19 and TRBJ2-5; 9 bases agree with TRBD2. The CDR3 consists of 16 residues. V was clipped by 4 bases and J by 5 bases; unmatched bases: 11. CDR1 is LNHDA and CDR2 is SQIVND in the germline V gene (reference sequence). The CDR3 here is CASSKSASGIGETQYF. The DNA for the CDR3 is TGTGCCAGTAGTAAGAGTGCTAGCGGGATCGGGGAGACCCAGTACTTC.

The chain joins TRBV7-9 to TRBJ2-3, with 9 bases matching TRBD2. Germline CDR1 is SEHNR and CDR2 is FQNEAQ (reference sequence). V shed 1 base and J 5 bases; nucleotides not matched to a gene: 10. This CDR3 is 17 amino acids long. CDR3 region: CASSLEASGIFGDTQYF. DNA of the CDR3: TGTGCCAGCAGCTTAGAAGCTAGCGGGATTTTTGGAGATACGCAGTATTTT.

The gene calls are TRBV27 and TRBJ1-2; 8 positions match TRBD1. CDR3 length: 13 amino acids. The V gene's germline CDR1 is MNHEY and CDR2 SMNVEV (reference sequence). The ends lost 6 bases at V and 6 bases at J; junction bases unmatched: 6. The DNA for the CDR3 is TGTGCCAGCAGCCCGACAGGGGTCGATGGCTACACCTTC. Translated, it gives CASSPTGVDGYTF.

The J gene is TRBJ1-4, the V gene TRBV6-6; 11 bases match TRBD1. J gave up 10 bases and V 4 bases, and 11 bases lay outside the gene matches. The CDR3 spans 16 residues. CDR1 is MNHNY, CDR2 SVGAGI, per germline (reference sequence). DNA for the CDR3: TGTGCCAGCAGTTTCTCCCCTAGGACAGGGGGCGTAAAACTGTTTTTT. Amino acids: CASSFSPRTGGVKLFF.

CDR3 sequence: CASSWGGGGNEQFF. The CDR3, as DNA: TGTGCCAGCAGTTGGGGTGGGGGCGGCAATGAGCAGTTCTTC. The chain uses TRBV28 and TRBJ2-1; D perhaps matches TRBD1 (6 bases). Trimming took 4 bases from V and 6 from J, leaving 13 bases between them. Germline CDR1 reads MDHEN; CDR2 reads SYDVKM. The CDR3 length is 14 residues.

The V gene is TRBV19, the J gene TRBJ2-7; 9 bases map to TRBD1. Germline CDR1 LNHDA, CDR2 SQIVND (reference sequence). After removal of 4 bases from V and 4 bases from J, the junction contained 2 bases not matched to a gene. CDR3 length: 13 amino acids. The CDR3 nucleotides are TGTGCCAGTAGTAGGGACAGGGAATACGAGCAGTACTTC. It encodes CASSRDREYEQYF.

The chain recombines TRBV10-3 with TRBJ1-2; D possibly corresponds to TRBD1 (6 bases). Per germline, CDR1 ENHRY and CDR2 SYGVKD. V was clipped by 4 bases and J by 8 bases, with 14 bases between them. CDR3 length: 13 residues. CDR3 amino acids: CAISGDTAGGYTF. In nucleotides, the CDR3 is TGTGCCATCAGTGGGGACACGGCTGGAGGCTACACCTTC.

The J gene is TRBJ1-1, the V gene TRBV12-5, with D unresolved. V lost 3 bases, J lost 4 bases, and 6 bases lay in between. This CDR3 comprises 12 residues. CDR1 is LGHNT, CDR2 FRNRAP, per germline. As DNA, the CDR3 is TGTGCTAGTGGTTTAGCCCTCACTGAAGCTTTCTTT. Its protein is CASGLALTEAFF.

The chain has TRBV5-4 and TRBJ1-2, with D unclear. Germline CDR1 reads SGHNT; CDR2 reads YYREEE (reference sequence). V gave up 0 bases and J gave up 4 bases, with 4 bases separating them. There are 12 residues in the CDR3. The CDR3 loop reads CASSLASYGYTF. The CDR3 nucleotides are TGTGCCAGCAGCTTGGCCAGCTATGGCTACACCTTC.

This clone has a single count. The V and J genes are TRBV11-2 and TRBJ1-2; D is ambiguous. From germline, CDR1 is SGHAT and CDR2 FQNNGV. V was shortened by 5 bases and J by 3 bases, with 13 bases between the two germline ends. This CDR3 spans 14 amino acids. CDR3 sequence: CASSPTSGYYGYTF. The CDR3 nucleotides are TGTGCCAGCAGCCCAACTTCGGGGTACTATGGCTACACCTTC. The entire variable domain, with the rest obtained from reference TRBV11-2 and TRBJ1-2, is as follows: EAGVAQSPRYKIIEKRQSVAFWCNPISGHATLYWYQQILGQGPKLLIQFQNNGVVDDSQLPKDRFSAERLKGVDSTLKIQPAKLEDSAVYLCASSPTSGYYGYTFGSGTRLTVV.

This clone occurred a few times. The V and J genes are TRBV6-5 and TRBJ1-1; D gene uncertain. The CDR3 contains 15 residues. The germline CDR1 and CDR2 sequences are MNHEY and SVGAGI. V shed 2 bases and J shed 0 bases, with 10 bases lying between them. CDR3 DNA: TGTGCCAGCAGTTACGGGAGAGAGTTGAACACTGAAGCTTTCTTT. It translates to CASSYGRELNTEAFF.

The V call is TRBV27, the J call TRBJ2-7; possible D gene TRBD2, 7 bases. Trimming cost V 7 bases and J 6 bases, with 22 bases left between them. CDR3 length equals 15 residues. In germline, CDR1 is MNHEY, CDR2 SMNVEV (reference sequence). CDR3 DNA sequence: TGTGCCAGCAAGGGGGGGAGGCTAGCCCGTTCCGAGCAGTACTTC. As protein: CASKGGRLARSEQYF.

A word on this clone: The sample contains more than one DNA sequence encoding this CDR3. The rearrangement links TRBV14 to TRBJ2-5; tentatively, D is TRBD1 (5 bases). The CDR3 consists of 13 residues. The germline V gene encodes CDR1 SGHDN and CDR2 FVKESK. The V end lost 1 base, the J end lost 4 bases, and 7 bases lay between the germline ends. The CDR3 nucleotides are TGTGCCAGCAGCCAAGGGGGCGCAGAGACCCAGTACTTC. Protein: CASSQGGAETQYF. The variable domain in full, completed from reference TRBV14 and TRBJ2-5, reads EAGVTQFPSHSVIEKGQTVTLRCDPISGHDNLYWYRRVMGKEIKFLLHFVKESKQDESGMPNNRFLAERTGGTYSTLKVQPAELEDSGVYFCASSQGGAETQYFGPGTRLLVL.

The CDR3 here is CASSTDGGPTTNEKLFF. The CDR3 region has the DNA TGCGCCAGCAGCACGGACGGGGGACCTACAACTAATGAAAAACTGTTTTTT. V gene TRBV5-1 combines with J gene TRBJ1-4; tentatively, D is TRBD1 (5 bases). V lost 4 bases and J lost 0, with 16 bases in between. This CDR3 region has 17 residues. Per the germline V gene, CDR1 is SGHRS and CDR2 is YFSETQ.

The chain is built from TRBV11-2 and TRBJ2-7; D unclear. CDR1 is SGHAT and CDR2 is FQNNGV in the germline V gene. The CDR3 loop spans 14 amino acids. The V end was cut by 1 base, the J end by 0 bases, with 7 bases between. The CDR3 protein is CASSLAMSSYEQYF. CDR3 nucleotides: TGTGCCAGCAGCTTAGCGATGAGCTCCTACGAGCAGTACTTC.

This chain uses TRBV20-1 with TRBJ1-5; 8 bases match TRBD1. The length of the CDR3 is 14 residues. CDR1 is DFQATT and CDR2 is SNEGSKA in the germline V gene (reference sequence). V shed 5 bases, J shed 3 bases, and the junction held 6 bases outside the gene matches. CDR3 DNA sequence: TGCAGTGCTGGTGGGACAGGCGCCAATCAGCCCCAGCATTTT. It translates to CSAGGTGANQPQHF.

The rearrangement uses TRBV9 and TRBJ1-1; D remains unclear. This CDR3 is built from 13 residues. Germline assignment: CDR1 SGDLS and CDR2 YYNGEE. Trimming left V 0 bases short and J 2 bases short, with 5 bases between. CDR3 nucleotide sequence: TGTGCCAGCAGCGTAGTCCGTAACACTGAAGCTTTCTTT. Translation: CASSVVRNTEAFF. The variable domain in full, completed from reference TRBV9 and TRBJ1-1, reads DSGVTQTPKHLITATGQRVTLRCSPRSGDLSVYWYQQSLDQGLQFLIQYYNGEERAKGNILERFSAQQFPDLHSELNLSSLELGDSALYFCASSVVRNTEAFFGQGTRLTVV.

The genes are TRBV10-1 and TRBJ1-6, with a tentative D call TRBD1 (5 bases). V lost 5 bases to trimming and J lost 8 bases, with 10 bases between them. The length of the CDR3 is 13 residues. The germline V gene has CDR1 WNHNN and CDR2 SYGVQD (reference sequence). This chain's CDR3 is CASSLQVDSPLHF. The CDR3 DNA follows: TGCGCCAGCAGTCTACAGGTGGATTCACCCCTCCACTTT.

This clone was counted a few times. The chain combines TRBV7-9 with TRBJ2-7, with 10 nucleotides matching TRBD2. This CDR3 has 19 residues. V lost 5 bases and J lost 1; bases outside the gene matches: 17. The germline gives CDR1 SEHNR, CDR2 FQNEAQ (reference sequence). As DNA, the CDR3 is TGTGCCAGCAGCCATACCGGGACTAGCGCGACGGGGACGTCCTACGAGCAGTACTTC. The encoded protein is CASSHTGTSATGTSYEQYF.

This clone turned up a few times. The chain carries TRBV4-2 and TRBJ1-6; weak D call: TRBD1 (5 bases). The V gene lost 7 bases and the J gene lost 9 bases, with 13 bases spanning the gap. CDR1 and CDR2 from the germline V gene are LGHNA and YNFKEQ. This CDR3 region has 13 residues. The CDR3: CASNPGGGSPLHF. The CDR3, as DNA: TGTGCCAGCAATCCTGGGGGAGGTTCACCCCTCCACTTT.

The rearrangement links TRBV6-1 to TRBJ2-4, with 9 bases identical to TRBD1. In germline, CDR1 is MNHNS, CDR2 SASEGT. The CDR3 length is 19 residues. After removal of 4 bases from V and 0 bases from J, the junction contained 13 bases not matched to a gene. CDR3 sequence reads: CASSVVLGGQGLAKNIQYF. In DNA, the CDR3 is TGTGCCAGCAGTGTCGTTTTGGGGGGACAGGGACTAGCCAAAAACATTCAGTACTTC.

The chain carries TRBV27 and TRBJ2-3; 13 bases fit TRBD2. The J segment lost 1 base and the V segment lost 6 bases, leaving 13 bases of the junction unmatched. Germline V gene sequence: CDR1 MNHEY, CDR2 SMNVEV (reference sequence). The CDR3 is 19 residues long. The CDR3 coding sequence is TGTGCCAGCAGGGAACGAGGGGCCGGGACTAGCGGGGGCACAGATACGCAGTATTTT. Its translation: CASRERGAGTSGGTDTQYF.

This clone came up a few times. The chain carries TRBV7-2 and TRBJ1-1; possibly TRBD1 for D (6 bases). The germline CDR1 and CDR2 sequences are SGHTA and FQGNSA. This CDR3 comprises 14 residues. With 6 bases removed from V and 6 bases from J, the gap between germline ends came to 17 bases. This CDR3 is CASSHNSRGAEAFF. CDR3 nucleotide sequence: TGTGCCAGCAGTCATAACAGCAGGGGCGCTGAAGCTTTCTTT.

The chain is built from TRBV3-1 (or the pseudogene TRBV3-2) and TRBJ2-7, with 8 positions matching TRBD2. Germline CDR1 LGHDT, CDR2 YNNKEL (reference sequence). The ends lost 0 bases at V and 4 bases at J; junction bases unmatched: 11. The CDR3 spans 17 residues. This CDR3 reads CASSQDRGGTWPYEQYF. CDR3 sequence (DNA): TGTGCCAGCAGCCAAGATCGGGGGGGTACATGGCCTTACGAGCAGTACTTC.

The chain joins TRBV19 to TRBJ1-2; D is unresolved. CDR1 LNHDA and CDR2 SQIVND come from the germline V gene (reference sequence). This CDR3 spans 14 amino acids. V lost 6 bases, J lost 5 bases, and 16 bases lay in between. The CDR3 loop is CASSLFPGIYGYTF. In DNA form, the CDR3 reads TGTGCCAGTAGCCTCTTCCCGGGTATTTATGGCTACACCTTC.

This clone was counted between two and nine times. The chain employs TRBV19 and TRBJ1-2; 7 bases are a match to TRBD1. This CDR3 region has 14 residues. The ends lost 5 bases at V and 6 bases at J; junction bases unmatched: 9. The V gene's germline CDR1 is LNHDA and CDR2 SQIVND (reference sequence). CDR3 amino acids: CASSLRGQKNGYTF. DNA for the CDR3: TGTGCCAGTAGTCTCCGGGGACAGAAAAATGGCTACACCTTC. Full variable domain (remainder filled in from reference TRBV19 and TRBJ1-2): DGGITQSPKYLFRKEGQNVTLSCEQNLNHDAMYWYRQDPGQGLRLIYYSQIVNDFQKGDIAEGYSVSREKKESFPLTVTSAQKNPTAFYLCASSLRGQKNGYTFGSGTRLTVV.

This chain joins TRBV6-5 and TRBJ2-1, with D possibly being TRBD2 (6 bases). Trimming removed 8 bases from V and 4 bases from J, with 15 bases in between. The CDR3 length is 14 residues. Germline V gene data show CDR1 as MNHEY and CDR2 as SVGAGI. The CDR3 sequence is CASGRREAYNEQFF. CDR3 bases: TGTGCCAGCGGCAGGAGGGAAGCGTACAATGAGCAGTTCTTC.

The rearrangement joins TRBV2 to TRBJ2-1; maybe TRBD2 (6 bases). The CDR3 consists of 14 residues. Germline loops: CDR1 SNHLY, CDR2 FYNNEI. The germline V and J ends were trimmed by 6 bases and 10 bases, with 19 bases remaining between them. In nucleotides, the CDR3 is TGTGCCAGCAGCCTCGGGACTCCTCCCAACGAGCAGTTCTTC. This encodes CASSLGTPPNEQFF.